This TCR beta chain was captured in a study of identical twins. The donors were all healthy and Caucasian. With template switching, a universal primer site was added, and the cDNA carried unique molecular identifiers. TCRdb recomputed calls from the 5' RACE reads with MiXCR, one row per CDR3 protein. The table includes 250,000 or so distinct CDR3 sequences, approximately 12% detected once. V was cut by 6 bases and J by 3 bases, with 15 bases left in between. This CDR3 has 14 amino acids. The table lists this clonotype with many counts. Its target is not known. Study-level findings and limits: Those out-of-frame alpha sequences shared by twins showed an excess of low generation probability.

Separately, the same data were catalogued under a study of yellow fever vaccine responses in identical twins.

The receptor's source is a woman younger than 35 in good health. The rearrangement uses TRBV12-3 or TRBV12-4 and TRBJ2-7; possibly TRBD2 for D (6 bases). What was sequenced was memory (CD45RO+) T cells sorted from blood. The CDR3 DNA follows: TGTGCCAGCAGGACCGCCGGGACTCACTACGAGCAGTACTTC. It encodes CASRTAGTHYEQYF.